Given below is one T cell receptor (beta chain) in context. Its antigen is not identified. Exclusion followed for patients with uncontrolled infection, other autoimmune disease, pregnancy or lactation. The source material, RNA transcripts, was used to amplify TCR beta CDR3 regions. During a first-round RT-PCR of the TCR CDR3, the HTBI primer set was used. One entry per CDR3 protein results from TCRdb running MiXCR on the multiplex PCR reads. The sample holds approximately 500,000 distinct CDR3 sequences, around 42% seen once. The data were taken from a study of T cells in Graves' hyperthyroidism and ophthalmopathy. The study's findings and limits: Blood also carried most thyroid clonotypes expanded above 0.001. Stable hyperthyroidism was separated from ophthalmopathy by a model based on 13 V-J features.

The CDR3 extends over 12 amino acids. Looked up from germline, CDR1 is WSHSY and CDR2 is SAAADI. Trimming shortened V by 6 bases and J by 6 bases, and 12 bases separated the two germline ends. This clonotype originated in a woman aged 18-29 years with Graves' hyperthyroidism. The sample consisted of peripheral blood or thyroid tissue (not recorded which). This chain uses TRBV10-2 with TRBJ2-7; D might be TRBD1 (5 bases). CDR3 protein: CASRGSRGEQYF. The CDR3 bases are TGCGCCAGCAGAGGGTCAAGGGGCGAGCAGTACTTC.